Below, 14 T cell receptor beta chains from the same sample are listed, as sequenced in a study of T cells in localized non-small cell lung cancer. TCRdb's copy holds only in-frame clones and misses some; the assay was immunoSEQ multiplex PCR. Of 41,000 or so clones detected, about 88% appear once; the ten largest clones hold roughly 2.6%. The sample consisted of peripheral blood, taken before any cancer treatment. All receptors derive from a female donor older than 55 with stage I squamous cell lung carcinoma.

V usage is TRBV5-6 and J usage is TRBJ2-3; D is undetermined. V was trimmed by 2 bases and J by 2 bases, leaving 12 bases between them. The germline V gene has CDR1 SGHDT and CDR2 YYEEEE. The CDR3 length is 15 residues. CDR3 loop: CASSFPRKLTDTQYF. In DNA, the CDR3 is TGTGCCAGCAGCTTTCCCCGAAAACTCACAGATACGCAGTATTTT.

The rearrangement joins TRBV5-1 to TRBJ2-1; the match to TRBD1 covers 11 bases. The length of the CDR3 is 17 residues. V lost 4 bases, J lost 9 bases, and 15 bases stayed unmatched. Germline CDR1 and CDR2: SGHRS and YFSETQ. The CDR3: CASSTYTGTGGFSEQFF. CDR3 in DNA: TGCGCCAGCAGCACCTACACCGGGACAGGGGGATTCTCTGAGCAGTTCTTC.

The chain employs TRBV5-8 and TRBJ2-1; D is uncertain. CDR3 length: 15 amino acids. V lost 7 bases and J 0 bases, leaving 14 bases between the germline ends. Germline CDR1 is SGHTS and CDR2 is YDEGEE. Written as DNA, the CDR3 is TGTGCCAGCGTACGTGGATCGAGCTCCTACAATGAGCAGTTCTTC. Translating gives CASVRGSSSYNEQFF.

This chain joins TRBV7-2 and TRBJ2-1; 9 nucleotides align to TRBD2. V shed 1 base and J 7 bases; nucleotides not matched to a gene: 8. The length of the CDR3 is 16 residues. Germline V gene data show CDR1 as SGHTA and CDR2 as FQGNSA. The CDR3 spells CASSLVATSGRNEQFF. The CDR3 bases are TGTGCCAGCAGCTTAGTCGCGACTAGCGGCCGAAATGAGCAGTTCTTC. The full variable domain, rest sourced from reference TRBV7-2 and TRBJ2-1, is GAGVSQSPSNKVTEKGKDVELRCDPISGHTALYWYRQSLGQGLEFLIYFQGNSAPDKSGLPSDRFSAERTGGSVSTLTIQRTQQEDSAVYLCASSLVATSGRNEQFFGPGTRLTVL.

V and J are TRBV19 and TRBJ2-7; 11 bases map to TRBD2. CDR1 LNHDA and CDR2 SQIVND come from the germline V gene (reference sequence). The V and J ends lost 6 bases and 1 base, in that order; junction bases with no gene match: 5. The CDR3 consists of 15 residues. CDR3 nucleotide sequence: TGTGCCAGTAGGGGGACTAGCGGAGGATCCTACGAGCAGTACTTC. It specifies CASRGTSGGSYEQYF.

The chain couples TRBV11-2 to TRBJ2-1, with D possibly being TRBD1 (6 bases). Germline assignment: CDR1 SGHAT and CDR2 FQNNGV. V was clipped by 3 bases and J by 8 bases, with 8 bases between them. CDR3 length: 12 amino acids. In DNA, the CDR3 is TGTGCCAGCAGCTTTAAGGGGGATGAGCAGTTCTTC. Translation gives CASSFKGDEQFF. The variable domain in full, with the rest retrieved from reference TRBV11-2 and TRBJ2-1, is EAGVAQSPRYKIIEKRQSVAFWCNPISGHATLYWYQQILGQGPKLLIQFQNNGVVDDSQLPKDRFSAERLKGVDSTLKIQPAKLEDSAVYLCASSFKGDEQFFGPGTRLTVL.

This clone is medium-sized within its sample. The chain recombines TRBV10-3 with TRBJ2-3; the match to TRBD2 covers 10 bases. Germline V gene lookup returns CDR1 ENHRY and CDR2 SYGVKD. The trim removed 0 bases at V and 8 bases at J, leaving 2 bases unmatched. The CDR3 runs to 14 residues. CDR3 loop: CAISESSSGGTQYF. The CDR3 nucleotides read TGTGCCATCAGTGAGTCCTCTAGCGGGGGTACGCAGTATTTT.

Only one count was recorded for this clone. V and J are TRBV9 and TRBJ2-1; TRBD2 agrees at 8 bases. CDR3 length equals 15 residues. Germline V gives CDR1 SGDLS, CDR2 YYNGEE. V gave up 2 bases and J gave up 10 bases; unmatched junction bases: 11. CDR3 sequence (DNA): TGTGCCAGCAGCGTCACTAGCGGACGCGAATCGGAGCAGTTCTTC. Encoded protein: CASSVTSGRESEQFF. The entire variable domain, with the rest obtained from reference TRBV9 and TRBJ2-1, is as follows: DSGVTQTPKHLITATGQRVTLRCSPRSGDLSVYWYQQSLDQGLQFLIQYYNGEERAKGNILERFSAQQFPDLHSELNLSSLELGDSALYFCASSVTSGRESEQFFGPGTRLTVL.

CDR3 DNA sequence: TGTGCCAGCAGTGACCCTGGACTAGCGATCGATACGCAGTATTTT. Translation: CASSDPGLAIDTQYF. The V gene is TRBV2, the J gene TRBJ2-3, with 9 nucleotides matching TRBD2. The V segment lost 3 bases and the J segment 6 bases; nucleotides outside the gene matches: 7. Per the germline V gene, CDR1 is SNHLY and CDR2 is FYNNEI. CDR3 length equals 15 residues. The whole variable domain, remainder taken from reference TRBV2 and TRBJ2-3, is EPEVTQTPSHQVTQMGQEVILRCVPISNHLYFYWYRQILGQKVEFLVSFYNNEISEKSEIFDDQFSVERPDGSNFTLKIRSTKLEDSAMYFCASSDPGLAIDTQYFGPGTRLTVL.

This clone appeared once. This chain connects TRBV9 to TRBJ2-3; 9 nucleotides match TRBD2. The CDR3 length is 16 residues. Per germline, CDR1 SGDLS and CDR2 YYNGEE. V trimming: 4 bases; J trimming: 4 bases; junction bases outside the gene matches: 10. CDR3 coding DNA: TGTGCCAGCAGCCCACCGGCGGGAGGGTTGCCAGATACGCAGTATTTT. Its translation: CASSPPAGGLPDTQYF.

The CDR3 nucleotides read TGTGCCAGCAGCCAGACAGGCCTACTGAACACTGAAGCTTTCTTT. Its translation: CASSQTGLLNTEAFF. The rearrangement joins TRBV6-5 to TRBJ1-1; a possible D gene is TRBD1 (6 bases). This CDR3 is built from 15 residues. Germline CDR1 reads MNHEY; CDR2 reads SVGAGI. V was shortened by 6 bases and J by 0 bases, with 14 bases between the two germline ends.

The V gene is TRBV19, the J gene TRBJ1-4, with D possibly being TRBD1 (6 bases). In germline, CDR1 is LNHDA, CDR2 SQIVND (reference sequence). Trimming removed 6 bases from V and 0 bases from J, with 11 bases in between. There are 15 residues in the CDR3. Written as DNA, the CDR3 is TGTGCCAGTAGGGTCACAGGGACAACTAATGAAAAACTGTTTTTT. This codes for CASRVTGTTNEKLFF.

In the case of this clone: In the same sample, other DNA sequences code for this CDR3. CDR3 loop: CASSARQNTEAFF. DNA of the CDR3: TGTGCCAGCAGCGCCCGACAGAACACTGAAGCTTTCTTT. The chain carries TRBV25-1 and TRBJ1-1; D unresolved. The CDR3 is 13 amino acids. Between the trimmed V and J ends, which lost 6 bases and 1 base, there was a span of 9 bases. Germline V CDR1 and CDR2: MGHDK, SYGVNS.

The table lists this clone with a few counts. The CDR3 region is CASSQDFRGNQPQHF. CDR3 DNA sequence: TGCGCCAGCAGCCAAGATTTTAGGGGCAATCAGCCCCAGCATTTT. This chain links TRBV4-3 with TRBJ1-5, with D unclear. CDR1 and CDR2 (germline): LGHNA, YSLEER. The V end was cut by 0 bases, the J end by 2 bases, with 8 bases between. The CDR3 totals 15 residues.